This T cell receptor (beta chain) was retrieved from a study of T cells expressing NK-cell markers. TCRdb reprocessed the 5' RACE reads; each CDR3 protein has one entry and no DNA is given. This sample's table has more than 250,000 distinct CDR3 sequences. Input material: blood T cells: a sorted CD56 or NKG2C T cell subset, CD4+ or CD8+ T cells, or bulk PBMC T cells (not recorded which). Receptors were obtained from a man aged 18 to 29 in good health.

CDR3 residues: CASSQDEGAETQYF. The chain couples TRBV4-2 to TRBJ2-5; TCRdb proposes TRBD1, but this gene call is untestable without DNA. The V gene's germline CDR1 is LGHNA and CDR2 YNFKEQ. The CDR3 consists of 14 residues.